A single sample gave rise to the 2 T cell receptor beta chains below, sequenced in a study of T-cell reconstitution after alpha-beta-depleted transplantation in children. Unique molecular identifiers tagged the TCRbeta library. A single record per CDR3 protein comes from TCRdb applying MiXCR to the PCR reads. The sample includes about 420,000 distinct CDR3 sequences, about a sixth of them seen just once. Sequenced here: PBMCs, mostly from graft donor cells, sampled 360 days after TCRalphabeta/CD19-depleted stem cell transplant. The receptors were gathered from a boy under two years old who had a stem cell transplant for Wiskott-Aldrich syndrome, so the T cells may come from the graft donor.

The chain employs TRBV12-3 or TRBV12-4 and TRBJ1-5, with unresolved D. Trimming removed 5 bases at V and 5 bases at J, with 10 bases between. The CDR3 consists of 13 residues. CDR3 coding DNA: TGTGCCAGCAGTCCCGACATGGATCAGCCCCAGCATTTT. Translation: CASSPDMDQPQHF.

The chain couples TRBV28 to TRBJ2-3; possibly TRBD2 for D (6 bases). The CDR3 loop spans 12 amino acids. Germline CDR1 reads MDHEN; CDR2 reads SYDVKM. V lost 8 bases, J lost 2 bases, and 8 bases lay in between. CDR3 sequence reads: CASGGTTDTQYF. CDR3 coding DNA: TGTGCCAGCGGGGGGACCACAGATACGCAGTATTTT.